The T cell receptor beta chain under discussion was sequenced for a study of human T cells and chemical hapten exposure. Overall study: Patients had diphenylcyclopropenone applied to the scalp weekly throughout the approximately 25-week study.

Each CDR3 protein gets one entry after TCRdb re-called the RACE reads with MiXCR. The top ten clones hold about 15% of a sample with 35,000 to 45,000 distinct CDR3 sequences, more than 8.5% of them seen once. CDR1 SGHDN and CDR2 FVKESK come from the germline V gene. This CDR3 has 15 amino acids. The V end was cut by 1 base, the J end by 4 bases, with 8 bases between. This sample's time point: patch test 2, 6 weeks after DPC sensitization. The treatment was: therapeutic diphenylcyclopropenone sensitization with weekly scalp DPC. Study-level findings and limits: There were significantly more large CDR3 similarity clusters among expanded TCRs than among controls.

Points on this clonotype: Its antigen is unidentified.

This TCR derives from a woman in her forties with alopecia areata. Some clones in this sample may be carry-over from other donors' samples. The V and J genes are TRBV14 and TRBJ1-6; D unclear. The material was whole blood, obtained in connection with sensitization to the hapten diphenylcyclopropenone (DPC). CDR3 sequence: CASSQAAGYNSPLHF. CDR3 DNA sequence: TGTGCCAGCAGCCAAGCGGCGGGGTATAATTCACCCCTCCACTTT. Full variable domain (rest looked up from reference TRBV14 and TRBJ1-6): EAGVTQFPSHSVIEKGQTVTLRCDPISGHDNLYWYRRVMGKEIKFLLHFVKESKQDESGMPNNRFLAERTGGTYSTLKVQPAELEDSGVYFCASSQAAGYNSPLHFGNGTRLTVT.